The clone carrying this T cell receptor beta chain was counted only a few times. The source of the sample is a study of human T cells and chemical hapten exposure. Study at large: On about 2 cm by about 2 cm of upper inner arm skin, sensitization was performed with 2% DPC.

This CDR3 comprises 14 residues. The V gene end was trimmed by 5 bases and the J gene end by 3 bases; junction bases not matched to a gene: 5. The germline gives CDR1 SGHTA, CDR2 FQGNSA. TCRdb re-called the RACE reads with MiXCR, one entry per CDR3 protein. The sample has around 340,000 distinct CDR3 sequences; about 7% are singletons. Indicated time point: patch test 1, 2 weeks after DPC sensitization. Treatment meaning: therapeutic diphenylcyclopropenone sensitization with weekly scalp DPC. Non-pregnant alopecia patients aged 18 to 70, suitable for DPC therapy. Sequenced material: whole blood, taken in connection with sensitization to the hapten diphenylcyclopropenone (DPC). V gene TRBV7-2 combines with J gene TRBJ1-1; TRBD1 matches 8 bases. The receptor was derived from a woman aged 18-29 years with alopecia areata. Some clones in this sample may be carry-over from other donors' samples. The CDR3 loop is CASSPWTGHTEAFF. In DNA, the CDR3 is TGTGCCAGCAGCCCATGGACAGGGCACACTGAAGCTTTCTTT.